This T cell receptor (beta chain) was obtained from a study of regulatory T cells in long-lasting Graves disease. About the study: Persistent Graves' disease required over 5 years of antithyroid drugs and positive TSH receptor antibodies. Study-level results: Persistent Graves' patients showed a TCR diversity that was lower than that of newly diagnosed ones.

A note on this clonotype: Antigen: not known.

This CDR3 contains 15 residues. Trimming took off 4 bases at V and 0 bases at J, with 13 bases between the two ends. Germline CDR1 WSHSY, CDR2 SAAADI. As for time point: persistent/refractory GD, antithyroid drugs over 5 years with positive TRAb. RNA from PBMCs was the source of the TCR library. Libraries of TCR beta came from iRepertoire HTBI primers plus Arm-PCR of CDR3 regions. TCRdb re-derived calls from the multiplex PCR reads in MiXCR, one entry per CDR3 protein. The sample contains more than 300,000 distinct CDR3 sequences, 20% to 25% of which appear only once. The sample was peripheral blood mononuclear cells (PBMCs), taken when the disease was refractory, from a patient treated with antithyroid drugs. This TCR came from a woman in her thirties or forties with Graves disease. The chain carries TRBV10-2 and TRBJ2-7; D may correspond to TRBD1 or TRBD2 (5 bases each). CDR3 sequence reads: CASSAWDLSSYEQYF. In DNA, the CDR3 is TGCGCCAGCAGTGCCTGGGACCTAAGCTCCTACGAGCAGTACTTC.